The 31 T cell receptor beta chains below were found in one sample sequenced in a study of T cell clones after liver transplantation (dated by TCRdb to the late 2010s). The method behind the library was the immunoSEQ multiplex PCR assay. TCRdb holds this immuneACCESS table with in-frame rearrangements only. Some clones are missing; in checked studies, unresolved V genes explain under half, and the rest has no known cause. The sample table shows roughly 80,000 clones, and approximately 82% are seen once. Roughly 3% of the sample is held by the ten biggest clonotypes. The sample here was CD4+ T cells from blood, taken at the 22-month timepoint. The origin of the receptors is a human patient who received a liver transplant. Following transplantation, T cells from the graft donor may be among those present.

The chain is built from TRBV11-2 and TRBJ2-2, with D possibly TRBD2 on 6 matching bases. V was cut by 5 bases and J by 2 bases, with 18 bases left in between. The germline V gene has CDR1 SGHAT and CDR2 FQNNGV. There are 17 residues in the CDR3. The DNA of the CDR3 is TGTGCCAGCAGCCCTAAGGGCCTAGCGACAAACACCGGGGAGCTGTTTTTT. Encoded protein: CASSPKGLATNTGELFF.

Only one count was recorded for this clone. This rearrangement joins TRBV5-4 to TRBJ2-7; TRBD2 agrees at 12 bases. V was clipped by 1 base and J by 4 bases; unmatched bases: 3. Looked up from germline, CDR1 is SGHNT and CDR2 is YYREEE (reference sequence). The CDR3 length is 15 residues. DNA for the CDR3: TGTGCCAGCAGCTTGCAACTAGCGGGGGGTTACGAGCAGTACTTC. Translating it yields CASSLQLAGGYEQYF. Drawing the rest from reference TRBV5-4 and TRBJ2-7, the complete variable domain is ETGVTQSPTHLIKTRGQQVTLRCSSQSGHNTVSWYQQALGQGPQFIFQYYREEENGRGNFPPRFSGLQFPNYSSELNVNALELDDSALYLCASSLQLAGGYEQYFGPGTRLTVT.

V usage is TRBV29-1 and J usage is TRBJ1-2; possibly TRBD1 for D (5 bases). Germline CDR1 is SQVTM and CDR2 is ANQGSEA. The CDR3 contains 13 residues. The germline V and J ends were trimmed by 4 bases and 8 bases, with 17 bases remaining between them. In DNA form, the CDR3 reads TGCAGCGTTGGGGAGGGGATTATTGGCGGCTACACCTTC. As protein: CSVGEGIIGGYTF.

The rearrangement joins TRBV9 to TRBJ1-4; D remains unclear. Germline V gene sequence: CDR1 SGDLS, CDR2 YYNGEE. This CDR3 region has 15 residues. V lost 3 bases and J 2 bases, leaving 11 bases between the germline ends. CDR3 sequence (DNA): TGTGCCAGCAGCGCGAGGGCGGACACTAATGAAAAACTGTTTTTT. It specifies CASSARADTNEKLFF. Filled out from reference TRBV9 and TRBJ1-4, the complete variable domain reads DSGVTQTPKHLITATGQRVTLRCSPRSGDLSVYWYQQSLDQGLQFLIQYYNGEERAKGNILERFSAQQFPDLHSELNLSSLELGDSALYFCASSARADTNEKLFFGSGTQLSVL.

The chain is built from TRBV15 and TRBJ2-1, with D tentatively TRBD1 (6 bases). Trimming took 1 base from V and 2 from J, leaving 6 bases between them. CDR3 length equals 14 residues. The germline gives CDR1 LNHNV, CDR2 YYDKDF (reference sequence). The CDR3: CATSRGQAYNEQFF. CDR3 nucleotides: TGTGCCACCAGCAGAGGACAGGCCTACAATGAGCAGTTCTTC.

Points on this clone: Other nucleotide sequences from this sample produce the same CDR3. The chain recombines TRBV18 with TRBJ1-1, with D unresolved. Germline V gene sequence: CDR1 KGHSH, CDR2 LQKENI. The CDR3 covers 13 residues. V was trimmed by 6 bases and J by 1 base, leaving 9 bases between them. The CDR3 region is CASSPQPNTEAFF. The DNA of the CDR3 is TGTGCCAGCTCTCCTCAACCGAACACTGAAGCTTTCTTT.

The chain joins TRBV7-7 to TRBJ1-1; D is possibly TRBD1 (5 bases). The CDR3 is made up of 13 amino acids. CDR1 and CDR2 (germline): SSHAT, FNYEAQ (reference sequence). Trimming removed 4 bases at V and 2 bases at J, with 8 bases between. The CDR3: CASSSTVNTEAFF. CDR3 sequence (DNA): TGTGCCAGCAGCTCGACAGTTAACACTGAAGCTTTCTTT.

V and J are TRBV15 and TRBJ2-7; 9 nucleotides match TRBD1. The CDR3 has 18 residues. Germline V lookup: CDR1 LNHNV, CDR2 YYDKDF (reference sequence). V gave up 0 bases and J gave up 3 bases; unmatched junction bases: 12. The CDR3 sequence: CATSRDIGRMTGGYEQYF. For the CDR3, the DNA is TGTGCCACCAGCAGAGACATAGGAAGGATGACAGGGGGCTACGAGCAGTACTTC.

Written as DNA, the CDR3 is TGTGCCAGCAGCTCAAGTAGCACAGATACGCAGTATTTT. Protein sequence: CASSSSSTDTQYF. The chain combines TRBV7-3 with TRBJ2-3; no clear D. The CDR3 sequence is 13 residues long. The germline CDR1 and CDR2 sequences are SGHTA and FQGTGA. The V end lost 4 bases, the J end lost 0 bases, and 5 bases lay between the germline ends. Filled out from reference TRBV7-3 and TRBJ2-3, the complete variable domain reads GAGVSQTPSNKVTEKGKYVELRCDPISGHTALYWYRQSLGQGPEFLIYFQGTGAADDSGLPNDRFFAVRPEGSVSTLKIQRTERGDSAVYLCASSSSSTDTQYFGPGTRLTVL.

This clone was picked up one time. The chain couples TRBV9 to TRBJ2-7, with 8 bases lining up with TRBD1. The V gene's germline CDR1 is SGDLS and CDR2 YYNGEE. The CDR3 loop spans 13 amino acids. Trimming cost V 1 base and J 3 bases; bases outside gene matches: 0. This CDR3 is CASSVTGGYEQYF. The CDR3 DNA reads as TGTGCCAGCAGCGTAACAGGGGGCTACGAGCAGTACTTC.

The V and J genes are TRBV12-5 and TRBJ1-1, with D possibly being TRBD1 (5 bases). Trimming pared 1 base from V and 3 bases from J, leaving 12 bases between. From germline, CDR1 is LGHNT and CDR2 FRNRAP. The CDR3 is 15 residues long. As DNA, the CDR3 is TGTGCTAGTGGTTTGGGGGGGACCAGGGACACTGAAGCTTTCTTT. Translation gives CASGLGGTRDTEAFF.

This chain links TRBV5-1 with TRBJ1-1; D gene ambiguous. V was pared by 5 bases and J by 0 bases, with 5 bases between. Germline V gene sequence: CDR1 SGHRS, CDR2 YFSETQ. The CDR3 totals 12 residues. DNA for the CDR3: TGCGCCAGCAGACAAGTGAACACTGAAGCTTTCTTT. Translation gives CASRQVNTEAFF.

The J gene is TRBJ1-5, the V gene TRBV27; 8 nucleotides align to TRBD1. J gave up 7 bases and V 2 bases, and 10 bases lay outside the gene matches. Germline V gives CDR1 MNHEY, CDR2 SMNVEV (reference sequence). The CDR3 totals 16 residues. The DNA for the CDR3 is TGTGCCAGCAGTTTAGGGGTGGTGGACAGGGCCCAGCCCCAGCATTTT. This sequence encodes CASSLGVVDRAQPQHF.

The CDR3 bases are TGTGCCAGCAAACGACTAGCCTCGACCGGGGGAGATACGCAGTATTTT. Translation gives CASKRLASTGGDTQYF. The chain employs TRBV2 and TRBJ2-3; 7 bases fit TRBD2. This CDR3 has 16 residues. From germline, CDR1 is SNHLY and CDR2 FYNNEI. The J segment lost 5 bases and the V segment lost 7 bases, leaving 15 bases of the junction unmatched.

The CDR3 sequence: CASSDTGVQETQYF. The CDR3 DNA is TGTGCCAGCAGCGATACAGGGGTACAAGAGACCCAGTACTTC. The rearrangement joins TRBV5-6 to TRBJ2-5, with 7 bases fitting TRBD1. Germline trimming cut 4 bases from V and 2 bases from J; bases unmatched to any gene: 5. CDR1 and CDR2 from the germline V gene are SGHDT and YYEEEE. This CDR3 contains 14 residues.

This clone was counted only a few times. V and J are TRBV6-5 and TRBJ1-1, with D hard to call. From germline, CDR1 is MNHEY and CDR2 SVGAGI. The CDR3 totals 13 residues. V was clipped by 6 bases and J by 3 bases, with 11 bases between them. The CDR3 DNA reads TGTGCCAGCAGAACCCAAAGATACACTGAAGCTTTCTTT. The encoded protein is CASRTQRYTEAFF.

This clone occurred a few times. J is TRBJ2-7 and V is TRBV7-2; 8 bases are shared with TRBD1. CDR1 SGHTA and CDR2 FQGNSA come from the germline V gene. CDR3 length: 17 residues. V was pared by 3 bases and J by 4 bases, with 14 bases of the junction left unmatched. In nucleotides, the CDR3 is TGTGCCAGCAGCTTTAGGACAGGGTCAAAAACCTTTTACGAGCAGTACTTC. Protein product: CASSFRTGSKTFYEQYF.

The V gene is TRBV10-3, the J gene TRBJ2-6, with D hard to call. Trimming shortened V by 4 bases and J by 5 bases, and 0 bases separated the two germline ends. The CDR3 is made up of 11 amino acids. Germline assignment: CDR1 ENHRY and CDR2 SYGVKD. The CDR3 nucleotides are TGTGCCATCAGTGGGGCCAACGTCCTGACTTTC. This sequence encodes CAISGANVLTF.

The chain combines TRBV19 with TRBJ2-7; 10 nucleotides line up with TRBD1. Germline values: CDR1 LNHDA, CDR2 SQIVND (reference sequence). V was clipped by 4 bases and J by 2 bases; unmatched bases: 14. The CDR3 has 18 amino acids. The CDR3 spells CASSTTLGGQGVTYEQYF. CDR3 DNA: TGTGCCAGTAGTACAACACTCGGAGGACAGGGGGTGACCTACGAGCAGTACTTC. Drawing the rest from reference TRBV19 and TRBJ2-7, the complete variable domain is DGGITQSPKYLFRKEGQNVTLSCEQNLNHDAMYWYRQDPGQGLRLIYYSQIVNDFQKGDIAEGYSVSREKKESFPLTVTSAQKNPTAFYLCASSTTLGGQGVTYEQYFGPGTRLTVT.

V and J are TRBV4-3 and TRBJ2-7; 7 bases map to TRBD1. The CDR3 runs to 15 residues. J gave up 5 bases and V 2 bases, and 9 bases lay outside the gene matches. CDR1 and CDR2 (germline): LGHNA, YSLEER. The CDR3 reads CASSQSPTGNHEQYF. As DNA, the CDR3 is TGCGCCAGCAGCCAATCCCCGACAGGGAACCACGAGCAGTACTTC.

The V and J genes are TRBV15 and TRBJ1-5, with unresolved D. Germline-derived CDR1 and CDR2 are LNHNV and YYDKDF (reference sequence). CDR3 size: 14 residues. The germline V and J ends were trimmed by 0 bases and 5 bases, with 8 bases remaining between them. CDR3 in DNA: TGTGCCACCAGCAGAGATAACGGTGATCAGCCCCAGCATTTT. This translates into CATSRDNGDQPQHF.

The chain employs TRBV6-6 and TRBJ1-6; no clear D. Germline values: CDR1 MNHNY, CDR2 SVGAGI (reference sequence). The CDR3 has 16 amino acids. V was pared by 4 bases and J by 7 bases, with 17 bases between. The CDR3, as DNA: TGTGCCAGCAGTTTTCGCCCCGGAGAGGAGAATTCACCCCTCCACTTT. Protein product: CASSFRPGEENSPLHF.

V usage is TRBV7-3 and J usage is TRBJ2-1, with 8 bases matching TRBD2. The CDR3 covers 16 residues. In germline, CDR1 is SGHTA, CDR2 FQGTGA. V lost 0 bases to trimming and J lost 6 bases; unmatched junction nucleotides: 7. CDR3 protein: CASSLTGSGRANEQFF. The CDR3 coding sequence is TGTGCCAGCAGCTTAACAGGGAGCGGGAGAGCCAATGAGCAGTTCTTC.

In this sample, this clone turned up a few times. This CDR3 is also generated by other DNA sequences in the sample. The V and J genes are TRBV5-1 and TRBJ1-4; 7 nucleotides line up with TRBD1. This CDR3 has 14 residues. J lost 7 bases, V lost 5 bases, and 8 bases had no gene match. The germline V gene has CDR1 SGHRS and CDR2 YFSETQ. CDR3 DNA sequence: TGCGCCAGCAGTGACCGACAGGGAGGTGAAAAACTGTTTTTT. The encoded protein is CASSDRQGGEKLFF.

The chain has TRBV7-3 and TRBJ1-4, with 9 bases that match TRBD1. The germline V gene encodes CDR1 SGHTA and CDR2 FQGTGA. Trimming cost V 5 bases and J 3 bases; bases outside gene matches: 4. The length of the CDR3 is 15 residues. As DNA, the CDR3 is TGTGCCAGCAGCGAGGACAGGGGACCTAATGAAAAACTGTTTTTT. This codes for CASSEDRGPNEKLFF.

The rearrangement joins TRBV9 to TRBJ1-2, with 7 bases matching TRBD1. CDR3 size: 16 residues. The germline V gene encodes CDR1 SGDLS and CDR2 YYNGEE. V shed 7 bases and J 4 bases; nucleotides not matched to a gene: 16. DNA for the CDR3: TGTGCCAGCTCCCCGGGACAGCGAGCAGATTTCTATGGCTACACCTTC. It specifies CASSPGQRADFYGYTF.

V and J are TRBV4-1 and TRBJ1-3; D is ambiguous. The CDR3 sequence is 14 residues long. The germline gives CDR1 MGHRA, CDR2 YSYEKL. V shed 1 base and J shed 1 base, with 5 bases lying between them. CDR3 nucleotide sequence: TGCGCCAGCAGCCAAGTTTTTTCTGGAAACACCATATATTTT. Encoded protein: CASSQVFSGNTIYF.

This chain connects TRBV19 to TRBJ2-1, with 11 nucleotides matching TRBD1. The V gene end was trimmed by 6 bases and the J gene end by 3 bases; junction bases not matched to a gene: 4. Germline CDR1 and CDR2: LNHDA and SQIVND (reference sequence). The CDR3 runs 15 residues. The CDR3 region is CASRSGTGGYNEQFF. The CDR3 DNA reads TGTGCCAGTAGATCCGGGACAGGGGGCTACAATGAGCAGTTCTTC.

This chain uses TRBV7-3 with TRBJ2-1; TRBD2 agrees at 11 bases. Germline CDR1 reads SGHTA; CDR2 reads FQGTGA. V dropped 5 bases and J dropped 7; count of bases not matched to a gene: 7. The CDR3 spans 15 residues. As DNA, the CDR3 is TGTGCCAGCAGCCTTAGCGGGGGGGCCCAAAATGAGCAGTTCTTC. It codes for CASSLSGGAQNEQFF.

This chain links TRBV6-1 with TRBJ2-7, with TRBD2 identical over 11 bases. From germline, CDR1 is MNHNS and CDR2 SASEGT. The CDR3 has 15 amino acids. Germline trimming cut 9 bases from V and 6 bases from J; bases unmatched to any gene: 13. The CDR3 here is CASQVGIAGGSEQYF. CDR3 bases: TGTGCCAGTCAAGTCGGAATAGCGGGAGGGAGCGAGCAGTACTTC.

The V gene is TRBV5-6, the J gene TRBJ1-6; maybe TRBD1 (6 bases). This CDR3 region has 17 residues. The germline V gene encodes CDR1 SGHDT and CDR2 YYEEEE. Trimming stripped 3 bases from V and 0 bases from J, with 13 bases between. The CDR3 sequence is CASSSGTGISYNSPLHF. DNA for the CDR3: TGTGCCAGCAGCTCAGGCACAGGGATCTCCTATAATTCACCCCTCCACTTT.